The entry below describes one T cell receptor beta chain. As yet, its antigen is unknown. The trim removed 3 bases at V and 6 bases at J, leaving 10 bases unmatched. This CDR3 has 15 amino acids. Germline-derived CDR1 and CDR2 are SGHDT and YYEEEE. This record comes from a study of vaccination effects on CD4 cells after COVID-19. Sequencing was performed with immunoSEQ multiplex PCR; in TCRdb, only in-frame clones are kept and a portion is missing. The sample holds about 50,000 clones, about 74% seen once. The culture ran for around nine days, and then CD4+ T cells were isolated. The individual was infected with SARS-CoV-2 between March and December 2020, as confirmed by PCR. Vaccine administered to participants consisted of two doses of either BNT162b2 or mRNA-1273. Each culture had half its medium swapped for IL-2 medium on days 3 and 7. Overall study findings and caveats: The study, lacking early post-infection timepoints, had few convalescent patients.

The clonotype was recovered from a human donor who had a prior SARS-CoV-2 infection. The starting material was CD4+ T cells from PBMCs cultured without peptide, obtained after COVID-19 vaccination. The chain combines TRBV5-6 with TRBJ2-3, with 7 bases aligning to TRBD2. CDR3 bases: TGTGCCAGCAGCTCCACTGGCGCGGGAGTGGATACGCAGTATTTT. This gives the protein CASSSTGAGVDTQYF.